Listed here are 2 T cell receptor beta chains from one sample, sequenced in a study of regulatory T cells in long-lasting Graves disease. Time point described: persistent/refractory GD, antithyroid drugs over 5 years with positive TRAb. Extracted RNA from PBMCs served as the source of the TCR library. For TCR beta, libraries came from iRepertoire HTBI primers and Arm-PCR of CDR3 regions. MiXCR was run by TCRdb on the multiplex PCR reads, yielding one entry per CDR3 protein. The data contain fewer than 550,000 distinct CDR3 sequences, about a fifth of them singletons. The specimen comprised peripheral blood mononuclear cells (PBMCs), sampled when the disease was refractory, from a patient treated with antithyroid drugs. These receptors were taken from a female donor with Graves disease.

This clonotype is a singleton in its sample. Possible read error: a much larger clone is one base away. This rearrangement joins TRBV15 to TRBJ1-2; D call uncertain. The V gene's germline CDR1 is LNHNV and CDR2 YYDKDF (reference sequence). The CDR3 has 14 residues. Between the trimmed V and J ends, which lost 3 bases and 0 bases, there was a span of 8 bases. The CDR3 bases are TGTGCCACCAGCAGTGAAAGGGCTAACTATGGCTACACCTTC. Amino acid sequence: CATSSERANYGYTF.

This clonotype showed up many times. The chain carries TRBV3-1 and TRBJ1-1, with D unresolved. V lost 4 bases and J 6 bases, leaving 9 bases between the germline ends. CDR3 length: 12 amino acids. The V gene's germline CDR1 is LGHDT and CDR2 YNNKEL (reference sequence). The CDR3 bases are TGTGCCAGCAGCCGATCGTCGGCTGAAGCTTTCTTT. Its protein product is CASSRSSAEAFF. Full variable domain (remainder filled in from reference TRBV3-1 and TRBJ1-1): DTAVSQTPKYLVTQMGNDKSIKCEQNLGHDTMYWYKQDSKKFLKIMFSYNNKELIINETVPNRFSPKSPDKAHLNLHINSLELGDSAVYFCASSRSSAEAFFGQGTRLTVV.